Listed below are T cell receptor beta chains from one sample, sequenced in a study of T cells after yellow fever vaccination. One entry per CDR3 protein, called by TCRdb with MiXCR from the 5' RACE reads. The sample contains hundreds of thousands of distinct CDR3 sequences, about 8.3% of which appear only once. Sequences were derived from PBMCs, sampled about 49 days after the first yellow fever vaccination. Source of these receptors: a man aged 18 to 30 who received the YFV17D yellow fever vaccine. Both conserved end residues are part of each CDR3. Fields, in order: D gene, J gene, clone size, V gene, CDR3 DNA, CDR3 protein. A D gene is named only where the DNA matches it firmly. Only some rows state a clone size, as once, few, many or a class for expanded clones.

d_call: -; j_call: TRBJ2-6; clone_size: -; v_call: TRBV4-3; cdr3_nt: TGCGCCAGCAGCCAAGAGCCCTTCTCTGGGGCCAACGTCCTGACTTTC; cdr3_aa: CASSQEPFSGANVLTF
d_call: TRBD2; j_call: TRBJ2-1; clone_size: -; v_call: TRBV11-1; cdr3_nt: TGTGCCAGCAGCTCGGCAGGAGTAGCGGGCACCATTCTCTACAATGAGCAGTTCTTC; cdr3_aa: CASSSAGVAGTILYNEQFF
d_call: -; j_call: TRBJ2-1; clone_size: few; v_call: TRBV3-1; cdr3_nt: TGTGCCAGCAGCCAAACCGAATCTTACAATGAGCAGTTCTTC; cdr3_aa: CASSQTESYNEQFF
d_call: TRBD1; j_call: TRBJ2-1; clone_size: -; v_call: TRBV5-6; cdr3_nt: TGTGCCAGCAGCCCCGGGACAGACTCCTACAATGAGCAGTTCTTC; cdr3_aa: CASSPGTDSYNEQFF
d_call: -; j_call: TRBJ1-1; clone_size: -; v_call: TRBV12-5; cdr3_nt: TGTGCTAGTGGTTTTACAGGGAGTGAAGCTTTCTTT; cdr3_aa: CASGFTGSEAFF
d_call: TRBD2; j_call: TRBJ2-1; clone_size: few; v_call: TRBV5-6; cdr3_nt: TGTGCCAGCAGCGGGGGGGGACTTCCCAATGAGCAGTTCTTC; cdr3_aa: CASSGGGLPNEQFF
d_call: -; j_call: TRBJ1-6; clone_size: few; v_call: TRBV7-6; cdr3_nt: TGTGCCAGCAGCCCACAGTTGGACAGCTCCTATAATTCACCCCTCCACTTT; cdr3_aa: CASSPQLDSSYNSPLHF
d_call: -; j_call: TRBJ1-1; clone_size: many; v_call: TRBV28; cdr3_nt: TGTGCCAGCAGTTCCGGGAGTGAAGCTTTCTTT; cdr3_aa: CASSSGSEAFF
d_call: -; j_call: TRBJ1-1; clone_size: -; v_call: TRBV12-3/TRBV12-4; cdr3_nt: TGTGCCAGCAGTTTCTTGCCCACTGAAGCTTTCTTT; cdr3_aa: CASSFLPTEAFF
d_call: -; j_call: TRBJ2-3; clone_size: many; v_call: TRBV18; cdr3_nt: TGTGCCAGCTCAAAGGCTAATCAGCGAGCCGGGGATACGCAGTATTTT; cdr3_aa: CASSKANQRAGDTQYF
d_call: TRBD1; j_call: TRBJ1-2; clone_size: few; v_call: TRBV4-1; cdr3_nt: TGCGCCAGCAGCCAACCACAACAGGGGGCCGGTGGCTACACCTTC; cdr3_aa: CASSQPQQGAGGYTF
d_call: TRBD1; j_call: TRBJ1-5; clone_size: -; v_call: TRBV6-5; cdr3_nt: TGTGCCAGCAGTTGGACAGGGGAGAGTCAGCCCCAGCATTTT; cdr3_aa: CASSWTGESQPQHF
d_call: -; j_call: TRBJ1-2; clone_size: -; v_call: TRBV29-1; cdr3_nt: TGCAGCGTTGAAGGGACAGACTATGGCTACACCTTC; cdr3_aa: CSVEGTDYGYTF
d_call: TRBD1; j_call: TRBJ1-5; clone_size: few; v_call: TRBV14; cdr3_nt: TGTGCCAGCAGGACAGGGTGCGGCAATCAGCCCCAGCATTTT; cdr3_aa: CASRTGCGNQPQHF
d_call: -; j_call: TRBJ2-1; clone_size: -; v_call: TRBV3-1; cdr3_nt: TGTGCCAGCAGCCAAGATACCGTCGACAATGAGCAGTTCTTC; cdr3_aa: CASSQDTVDNEQFF
d_call: -; j_call: TRBJ1-5; clone_size: -; v_call: TRBV7-2; cdr3_nt: TGTGCCAGCAGCTTAGACACCTGGCAGCCCCAGCATTTT; cdr3_aa: CASSLDTWQPQHF
d_call: -; j_call: TRBJ1-1; clone_size: -; v_call: TRBV5-1; cdr3_nt: TGCGCCAGCAGCTTCCACAGAGCGAACACTGAAGCTTTCTTT; cdr3_aa: CASSFHRANTEAFF
d_call: -; j_call: TRBJ2-3; clone_size: few; v_call: TRBV4-2; cdr3_nt: TGTGCCAGCGGGACTTGGAACACAGATACGCAGTATTTT; cdr3_aa: CASGTWNTDTQYF
d_call: -; j_call: TRBJ2-5; clone_size: few; v_call: TRBV6-1; cdr3_nt: TGTGCCAGCGCATTACCCAGGCAGGAGACCCAGTACTTC; cdr3_aa: CASALPRQETQYF
d_call: -; j_call: TRBJ2-7; clone_size: -; v_call: TRBV27; cdr3_nt: TGTGCCAGCGGGTTGGGACTCCCCTACGAGCAGTACTTC; cdr3_aa: CASGLGLPYEQYF
d_call: -; j_call: TRBJ2-1; clone_size: -; v_call: TRBV12-3/TRBV12-4; cdr3_nt: TGTGCCAGCAGTTCCAGCTCCCTCAATGAGCAGTTCTTC; cdr3_aa: CASSSSSLNEQFF
d_call: -; j_call: TRBJ2-2; clone_size: few; v_call: TRBV20-1; cdr3_nt: TGCAGTGCTAGAGATCTGATGGGGGATGACACCGGGGAGCTGTTTTTT; cdr3_aa: CSARDLMGDDTGELFF
d_call: -; j_call: TRBJ2-3; clone_size: few; v_call: TRBV21-1; cdr3_nt: TGTGCCAGCAGCACAAAGGGAGCAGGGGGACGAGATACGCAGTATTTT; cdr3_aa: CASSTKGAGGRDTQYF
d_call: TRBD2; j_call: TRBJ2-1; clone_size: many; v_call: TRBV5-1; cdr3_nt: TGCGCCAGCAGCGTGACTAGCGTCCGTGAGCAGTTCTTC; cdr3_aa: CASSVTSVREQFF
d_call: -; j_call: TRBJ2-2; clone_size: few; v_call: TRBV12-3/TRBV12-4; cdr3_nt: TGTGCCAGCAGTTTTCCATTAGACCGCAACACCGGGGAGCTGTTTTTT; cdr3_aa: CASSFPLDRNTGELFF